This record looks at one T cell receptor beta chain sequence and its context. Profiled with immunoSEQ multiplex PCR; TCRdb holds only in-frame clones, not every one. The repertoire holds approximately 30,000 clones, with over 80% as singletons. This entry belongs to a study of somatic mutations in cytotoxic T cells in rheumatoid arthritis. Blood donors served as healthy controls; their median age was roughly 50 years (range about 20-70), and around 50% were female. The germline CDR1 and CDR2 sequences are SGHVS and FNYEAQ. The CDR3 is made up of 17 amino acids. V trimming: 5 bases; J trimming: 4 bases; junction bases outside the gene matches: 12.

The sample taken for sequencing was CD8+ T cells sorted from blood. The receptor was derived from a man aged 45-65 years in good health. The rearrangement joins TRBV7-6 to TRBJ2-2; 8 positions agree with TRBD1. The DNA of the CDR3 is TGTGCCAGCAGCCTTTCCTCAGGGGGCGGCGGCACCGGGGAGCTGTTTTTT. It yields the protein CASSLSSGGGGTGELFF.